The 20 T cell receptor beta chains below come from one sample, sequenced in a study of blood T cell repertoires in COVID-19. Profiled with immunoSEQ multiplex PCR; TCRdb holds only in-frame clones, not every one. Among some 340,000 clones, around 87% were seen once, and the ten largest hold about 5%. Material for sequencing was PBMCs or T cells enriched from blood (not recorded which). These receptor sequences come from a woman aged 30 to 39 who had recovered from COVID-19.

This clone has just one count. The rearrangement joins TRBV6-5 to TRBJ1-5; D might be TRBD1 (6 bases). The germline CDR1 and CDR2 sequences are MNHEY and SVGAGI. The CDR3 length is 15 residues. Trimming removed 6 bases at V and 1 base at J, with 13 bases between. The CDR3: CASRQQGSSNQPQHF. The CDR3 DNA sequence: TGTGCCAGCAGACAACAGGGATCCAGCAATCAGCCCCAGCATTTT.

This chain's CDR3 is CASSLAKGGNEKLFF. CDR3 coding DNA: TGTGCCAGCAGCTTGGCGAAGGGGGGGAATGAAAAACTGTTTTTT. The V call is TRBV5-4, the J call TRBJ1-4, with TRBD1 as a possible D gene (6 bases). Germline CDR1 and CDR2: SGHNT and YYREEE (reference sequence). Deletions cut 0 bases from V and 5 bases from J, with 11 bases between. This CDR3 spans 15 amino acids.

The chain carries TRBV2 and TRBJ1-4, with D perhaps matching TRBD1 (5 bases). Germline CDR1 reads SNHLY; CDR2 reads FYNNEI. The ends were cut back, 5 bases at V and 5 bases at J, with 18 bases in the middle. The CDR3 is made up of 16 amino acids. The CDR3, as DNA: TGTGCCAGCAGTCCAGATGGACCGAGGACAAATGAAAAACTGTTTTTT. This encodes CASSPDGPRTNEKLFF.

The chain combines TRBV7-2 with TRBJ2-7, with TRBD1 identical over 7 bases. V lost 5 bases, J lost 8 bases, and 6 bases stayed unmatched. This CDR3 is built from 12 residues. Per germline, CDR1 SGHTA and CDR2 FQGNSA. The CDR3 reads CASSDRAVKQYF. CDR3 in DNA: TGTGCCAGCAGCGACAGGGCAGTGAAGCAGTACTTC.

The rearrangement uses TRBV6-2 or TRBV6-3 and TRBJ1-1, with D perhaps matching TRBD1 (6 bases). V was pared by 0 bases and J by 1 base, with 27 bases between. The germline gives CDR1 MNHEY, CDR2 SVGEGT. The CDR3 is 21 amino acids. The chain's CDR3 is CASSYSIRLLGSSRGNTEAFF. The CDR3 coding sequence is TGTGCCAGCAGTTACTCGATTCGCCTGCTAGGGTCGAGCAGGGGGAACACTGAAGCTTTCTTT.

This clone came up a few times. The rearrangement links TRBV11-2 to TRBJ1-2; D is ambiguous. From germline, CDR1 is SGHAT and CDR2 FQNNGV. The CDR3 sequence is 15 residues long. Trimming cost V 0 bases and J 6 bases, with 14 bases left between them. CDR3 DNA: TGTGCCAGCAGCTTAGATGGGTTCACCGGAGATGGCTACACCTTC. As protein: CASSLDGFTGDGYTF.

Points on this clone: Other nucleotide sequences in the sample specify the same CDR3. The rearrangement uses TRBV19 and TRBJ2-5; 8 bases fit TRBD2. The CDR3 runs to 14 residues. Germline values: CDR1 LNHDA, CDR2 SQIVND (reference sequence). J gave up 5 bases and V 5 bases, and 7 bases lay outside the gene matches. DNA for the CDR3: TGTGCCAGTAGTCTTGGGACTAGTCCCGAGACCCAGTACTTC. Translated: CASSLGTSPETQYF.

The count of this clone is one. The V call is TRBV21-1, the J call TRBJ2-1; the table's D gene call, TRBD1, was not cross checked with the DNA. TRBV21-1 is listed as a pseudogene. This CDR3 region has 12 residues. CDR3 amino acids: CASSNLQGHQFF. The CDR3 coding sequence is TGTGCCAGCAGCAACTTACAGGGTCATCAGTTCTTC.

This chain joins TRBV18 and TRBJ1-2, with TRBD1 matching over 9 bases. CDR3 size: 15 residues. The junction had 6 bases not matched to a gene; V was cut back by 3 bases and J by 4 bases. The germline V gene has CDR1 KGHSH and CDR2 LQKENI. CDR3 nucleotides: TGTGCCAGCTCACCTGTCCCGGGACAGGGCTATGGCTACACCTTC. Translated: CASSPVPGQGYGYTF.

The V call is TRBV7-2, the J call TRBJ2-1; D may be TRBD2 (5 bases). Trimming pared 3 bases from V and 6 bases from J, leaving 9 bases between. Germline CDR1 and CDR2: SGHTA and FQGNSA. This CDR3 has 13 residues. CDR3 nucleotides: TGTGCCAGCAGCTTGCCTAGCATCAATGAGCAGTTCTTC. Encoded protein: CASSLPSINEQFF.

The chain links TRBV3-1 (or the pseudogene TRBV3-2) to TRBJ2-5; D gene ambiguous. The CDR3 runs to 12 residues. Trimming left V 4 bases short and J 4 bases short, with 7 bases between. Germline assignment: CDR1 LGHDT and CDR2 YNNKEL (reference sequence). CDR3 DNA sequence: TGTGCCAGCAGCCGCCCTAGAGAGACCCAGTACTTC. Translation gives CASSRPRETQYF.

The CDR3 here is CASRAGTSLGELFF. Here the CDR3 DNA reads TGTGCCAGCAGGGCCGGGACTAGCCTCGGGGAGCTGTTTTTT. The chain carries TRBV6-5 and TRBJ2-2; 9 bases map to TRBD2. The CDR3 spans 14 residues. Per germline, CDR1 MNHEY and CDR2 SVGAGI. With V trimmed by 6 bases and J by 7 bases, 6 bases remained unmatched.

The DNA for the CDR3 is TGTGCCAGCAGTGGAGACGGGGAGGGCGAAGCTTTCTTT. As protein: CASSGDGEGEAFF. J is TRBJ1-1 and V is TRBV6-2 or TRBV6-3, with unresolved D. Germline V gives CDR1 MNHEY, CDR2 SVGEGT. CDR3 length: 13 amino acids. Trimming stripped 5 bases from V and 8 bases from J, with 15 bases between.

CDR3 in DNA: TGTGCCAGTAGTATCGAACAGGGGGCTGGAAACACCATATATTTT. Its protein is CASSIEQGAGNTIYF. This sequence joins TRBV19 and TRBJ1-3; 8 bases line up with TRBD1. The trim removed 3 bases at V and 2 bases at J, leaving 3 bases unmatched. The CDR3 sequence is 15 residues long. Germline CDR1 reads LNHDA; CDR2 reads SQIVND (reference sequence).

The genes are TRBV28 and TRBJ2-7, with TRBD2 matching over 8 bases. The CDR3 runs to 16 residues. From germline, CDR1 is MDHEN and CDR2 SYDVKM. Trimming at V came to 4 bases and at J to 2 bases, leaving 10 bases not matched to a gene. CDR3 loop: CASSSPGRGAAYEQYF. The DNA of the CDR3 is TGTGCCAGCAGTTCCCCCGGGAGGGGCGCCGCCTACGAGCAGTACTTC.

This sequence joins TRBV4-1 and TRBJ1-1, with D tentatively TRBD1 (6 bases). Germline CDR1 and CDR2: MGHRA and YSYEKL. V was shortened by 1 base and J by 1 base, with 13 bases between the two germline ends. The CDR3 contains 16 residues. The DNA for the CDR3 is TGCGCCAGCAGCCAAGTTCGGACAGTGGGGAACACTGAAGCTTTCTTT. Protein product: CASSQVRTVGNTEAFF.

This clone occurred a few times. The rearrangement links TRBV5-4 to TRBJ2-1; no definite D call. Trimming stripped 4 bases from V and 6 bases from J, with 14 bases between. The CDR3 loop spans 14 amino acids. Germline CDR1 and CDR2: SGHNT and YYREEE (reference sequence). CDR3 DNA sequence: TGTGCCAGCAGCCCCGTGTTAGCCGGCAATGAGCAGTTCTTC. As protein: CASSPVLAGNEQFF. The entire variable domain, with the rest obtained from reference TRBV5-4 and TRBJ2-1, is as follows: ETGVTQSPTHLIKTRGQQVTLRCSSQSGHNTVSWYQQALGQGPQFIFQYYREEENGRGNFPPRFSGLQFPNYSSELNVNALELDDSALYLCASSPVLAGNEQFFGPGTRLTVL.

V usage is TRBV3-1 (or the pseudogene TRBV3-2) and J usage is TRBJ2-7, with 10 bases matching TRBD1. The CDR3 has 16 residues. Trimming removed 5 bases from V and 0 bases from J; junction bases left unmatched: 7. Germline loops: CDR1 LGHDT, CDR2 YNNKEL (reference sequence). The CDR3 reads CASSRTWTGGSYEQYF. The CDR3 DNA reads as TGTGCCAGCAGCAGGACATGGACAGGGGGCTCCTACGAGCAGTACTTC.

The CDR3 DNA sequence: TGTGCCAGCAGTTCCCGGACTGGCGGGGCCCACAATGAGCAGTTCTTC. Amino acid sequence: CASSSRTGGAHNEQFF. The genes are TRBV5-4 and TRBJ2-1; weak D call: TRBD2 (6 bases). The CDR3 length is 16 residues. V gave up 5 bases and J gave up 5 bases, with 20 bases separating them. Germline assignment: CDR1 SGHNT and CDR2 YYREEE (reference sequence).

The chain couples TRBV7-6 to TRBJ2-7; 7 bases agree with TRBD1. Germline-derived CDR1 and CDR2 are SGHVS and FNYEAQ. V was pared by 5 bases and J by 5 bases, with 9 bases of the junction left unmatched. The CDR3 has 14 amino acids. The CDR3 sequence is CASSQNRGGNEQYF. The DNA for the CDR3 is TGTGCCAGCAGCCAAAACAGGGGTGGGAACGAGCAGTACTTC.